The TCR beta chain described here comes from a study of cytomegalovirus exposure and HLA in healthy donors. Study-level background: Caucasian-associated ancestry cluster membership applied to about four fifths of around 400 genotyped donors.

General study findings and limits: It was only CMV serostatus that was available as immune exposure information. In a later analysis, HLA-associated beta chains showed higher expansion and lower generation probabilities than comparable chains. The later analysis indicated that the majority of CMV-associated TCR beta chains appeared HLA-restricted.

PCR involved 60 Vbeta and 13 Jbeta primers. Clones were sequenced by immunoSEQ multiplex PCR, and TCRdb holds only the in-frame ones, with some missing. Of about 98,000 clones detected, roughly two thirds appear once; the ten largest clones hold roughly 2.5%. To note about this clone: Its antigen is unknown.

In germline, CDR1 is SNHLY, CDR2 FYNNEI. Deletions cut 11 bases from V and 3 bases from J, with 13 bases between. This CDR3 comprises 12 residues. This chain uses TRBV2 with TRBJ1-2; the D is unclear. The sequencing sample was made of PBMCs. The receptor was isolated from a man in his fifties in good health and CMV-seronegative. The CDR3 here is CACKRSDYGYTF. The CDR3 DNA follows: TGTGCCTGTAAGAGGAGCGACTATGGCTACACCTTC.